Listed below are T cell receptor beta chains from one sample, sequenced in a study of OX40 agonist ivuxolimab in advanced cancers. Here immunoSEQ multiplex PCR was the method, and the copy in TCRdb shows in-frame clones only, minus some. This repertoire shows 40,000 to 60,000 clones, over 75% found once; its top ten account for 6.5% to 9.5%. Specimen: CD4+ or CD8+ T cells sorted from blood, collected in a trial of the OX40 agonist ivuxolimab. The source of these receptors is an adult with an advanced solid tumor such as melanoma, head and neck, liver or kidney cancer. Each CDR3 is given with its conserved first and last residue. D genes are given only for firm matches. Clone size, where shown, is once, few, many, or a class for clones that have expanded.

NA TRBJ1-4 TRBV5-1 13 NA CASSLQGNEKLFF TGCGCCAGCAGCCTCCAGGGTAATGAAAAACTGTTTTTT
NA TRBJ2-1 TRBV4-3 17 NA CASSQDVGGEPYNEQFF TGCGCCAGCAGCCAAGATGTCGGGGGAGAGCCCTACAATGAGCAGTTCTTC
NA TRBJ1-3 TRBV7-9 15 NA CASSLPGGSGNTIYF TGTGCCAGCAGCTTACCGGGGGGATCTGGAAACACCATATATTTT
NA TRBJ2-3 TRBV20-1 10 NA CSATYDTQYF TGCAGTGCTACCTATGATACGCAGTATTTT
NA TRBJ2-7 TRBV19 18 TRBD2 CASSPIGRTSGSSYEQYF TGTGCCAGTAGTCCGATAGGCAGAACTAGCGGGAGCTCCTACGAGCAGTACTTC
NA TRBJ1-2 TRBV2 13 NA CASSLHPSQGYTF TGTGCCAGCAGCTTACACCCATCCCAGGGCTACACCTTC
few TRBJ2-5 TRBV12-5 12 TRBD1 CASGRETGYQHF TGTGCTAGTGGCCGAGAGACAGGGTATCAGCACTTC
NA TRBJ1-1 TRBV7-9 15 NA CASSLALGANTEAFF TGTGCCAGCAGCTTAGCGCTGGGGGCGAACACTGAAGCTTTCTTT
NA TRBJ2-3 TRBV7-6 16 TRBD2 CASSLGSGRGTDTQYF TGTGCCAGCAGTTTAGGTAGCGGGAGGGGGACAGATACGCAGTATTTT
NA TRBJ1-3 TRBV19 14 NA CASSPYVSGNTIYF TGTGCCAGTAGCCCATATGTCTCTGGAAACACCATATATTTT
NA TRBJ2-5 TRBV9 16 TRBD2 CASSVLSGSIRETQYF TGTGCCAGCAGCGTATTAAGCGGGAGTATTCGAGAGACCCAGTACTTC
NA TRBJ2-5 TRBV14 14 NA CASSQKNRQETQYF TGTGCCAGCAGCCAAAAAAACCGACAAGAGACCCAGTACTTC